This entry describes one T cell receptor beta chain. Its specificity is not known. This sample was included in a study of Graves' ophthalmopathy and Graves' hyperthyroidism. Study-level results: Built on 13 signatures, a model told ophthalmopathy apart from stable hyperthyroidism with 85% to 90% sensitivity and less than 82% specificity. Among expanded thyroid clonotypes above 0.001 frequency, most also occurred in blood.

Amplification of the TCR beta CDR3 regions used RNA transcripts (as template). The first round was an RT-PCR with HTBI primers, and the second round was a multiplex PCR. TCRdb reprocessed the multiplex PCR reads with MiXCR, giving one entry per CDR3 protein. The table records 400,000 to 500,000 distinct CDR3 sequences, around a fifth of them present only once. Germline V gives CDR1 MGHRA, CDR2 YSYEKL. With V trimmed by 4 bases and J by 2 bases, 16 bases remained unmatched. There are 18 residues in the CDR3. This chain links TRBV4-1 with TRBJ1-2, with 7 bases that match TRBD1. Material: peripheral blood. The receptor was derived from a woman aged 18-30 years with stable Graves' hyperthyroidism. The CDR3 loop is CASSPPGTARRRNYGYTF. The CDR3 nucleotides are TGCGCCAGCAGCCCCCCCGGGACAGCTCGTCGTCGGAACTATGGCTACACCTTC.